This is a list of T cell receptor beta chains from one sample in a study of blood T cell repertoires in COVID-19. The method was immunoSEQ multiplex PCR; TCRdb's version includes in-frame clones alone and lacks a portion of them. The data contain roughly 290,000 clones, approximately 85% of them singletons. Sequenced material: PBMCs or T cells enriched from blood (not recorded which). These receptors were obtained from a woman under 40 who had recovered from COVID-19. CDR3s include the opening cysteine and the closing phenylalanine or tryptophan. The order of the fields is CDR3 protein, CDR3 DNA, J gene, clone size, D gene, CDR3 length, V gene. The D gene is left open where the match is weak. Clone sizes are given selectively: once, few, many, or a class where the clone is expanded.

CDR3aa: CANSRNTGELFF; CDR3nt: TGTGCCAACTCGAGGAACACCGGGGAGCTGTTTTTT; j_gene: TRBJ2-2; abundance: -; d_gene: -; len: 12; v_gene: TRBV12-3/TRBV12-4
CDR3aa: CASSGEREVDTQYF; CDR3nt: TGTGCCAGCAGTGGGGAACGGGAGGTAGATACGCAGTATTTT; j_gene: TRBJ2-3; abundance: once; d_gene: TRBD2; len: 14; v_gene: TRBV2
CDR3aa: CASSERSIGVGDEQYF; CDR3nt: TGCGCCAGCAGTGAGAGGTCAATAGGGGTTGGCGACGAGCAGTACTTC; j_gene: TRBJ2-7; abundance: -; d_gene: -; len: 16; v_gene: TRBV10-1
CDR3aa: CASSLVTGGVDQPQHF; CDR3nt: TGTGCCAGCAGCTTAGTGACAGGGGGGGTTGATCAGCCCCAGCATTTT; j_gene: TRBJ1-5; abundance: -; d_gene: TRBD1; len: 16; v_gene: TRBV7-8
CDR3aa: CSVDHGTGGTEAFF; CDR3nt: TGCAGCGTTGACCACGGGACAGGGGGCACTGAAGCTTTCTTT; j_gene: TRBJ1-1; abundance: few; d_gene: TRBD1; len: 14; v_gene: TRBV29-1
CDR3aa: CATSDPLDTQYF; CDR3nt: TGTGCCACCAGTGATCCCTTGGATACGCAGTATTTT; j_gene: TRBJ2-3; abundance: once; d_gene: -; len: 12; v_gene: TRBV24-1
CDR3aa: CASSVVDRAYEQYF; CDR3nt: TGTGCCAGCAGCGTAGTGGACAGGGCCTACGAGCAGTACTTC; j_gene: TRBJ2-7; abundance: -; d_gene: TRBD1; len: 14; v_gene: TRBV9
CDR3aa: CASSLGLAGLFANTGELFF; CDR3nt: TGTGCCAGCAGTTTGGGACTAGCGGGTTTATTCGCGAACACCGGGGAGCTGTTTTTT; j_gene: TRBJ2-2; abundance: -; d_gene: TRBD2; len: 19; v_gene: TRBV6-2/TRBV6-3
CDR3aa: CASRATSQGLTYEQYF; CDR3nt: TGTGCCAGCAGAGCTACCTCTCAGGGTTTGACCTACGAGCAGTACTTC; j_gene: TRBJ2-7; abundance: -; d_gene: -; len: 16; v_gene: TRBV2
CDR3aa: CASSVGPSGGARRQETQYF; CDR3nt: TGTGCCAGCAGCGTAGGGCCTAGCGGGGGGGCCAGGCGACAAGAGACCCAGTACTTC; j_gene: TRBJ2-5; abundance: -; d_gene: TRBD2; len: 19; v_gene: TRBV9
CDR3aa: CASSALTGDTEAFF; CDR3nt: TGTGCCAGCAGCGCACTGACAGGGGACACTGAAGCTTTCTTT; j_gene: TRBJ1-1; abundance: -; d_gene: TRBD1; len: 14; v_gene: TRBV13
CDR3aa: CAWRKTGAYEQYF; CDR3nt: TGTGCCTGGAGGAAGACAGGAGCCTACGAGCAGTACTTC; j_gene: TRBJ2-7; abundance: once; d_gene: -; len: 13; v_gene: TRBV30
CDR3aa: CASSQVLAGAFYTGELFF; CDR3nt: TGTGCCAGCAGCCAAGTACTAGCGGGGGCCTTTTACACCGGGGAGCTGTTTTTT; j_gene: TRBJ2-2; abundance: -; d_gene: TRBD2; len: 18; v_gene: TRBV14
CDR3aa: CAAGSRANYGYTF; CDR3nt: TGTGCCGCCGGGAGCCGAGCTAACTATGGCTACACCTTC; j_gene: TRBJ1-2; abundance: few; d_gene: -; len: 13; v_gene: TRBV10-3
CDR3aa: CASSTNRGGGNQPQHF; CDR3nt: TGTGCCAGTAGTACGAACAGGGGTGGTGGCAATCAGCCCCAGCATTTT; j_gene: TRBJ1-5; abundance: -; d_gene: TRBD1; len: 16; v_gene: TRBV19
CDR3aa: CASSLDRAFNEKLFF; CDR3nt: TGTGCCAGCAGCTTAGACAGGGCTTTTAATGAAAAACTGTTTTTT; j_gene: TRBJ1-4; abundance: -; d_gene: -; len: 15; v_gene: TRBV7-6
CDR3aa: CSASRAIHNEQFF; CDR3nt: TGCAGTGCTAGTCGAGCAATTCACAATGAGCAGTTCTTC; j_gene: TRBJ2-1; abundance: -; d_gene: -; len: 13; v_gene: TRBV20-1
CDR3aa: CASSASGTGYDQPQHF; CDR3nt: TGTGCCAGCAGCGCCTCCGGGACAGGTTACGATCAGCCCCAGCATTTT; j_gene: TRBJ1-5; abundance: once; d_gene: TRBD1; len: 16; v_gene: TRBV7-8
CDR3aa: CASSSWTGGTPRLYGYTF; CDR3nt: TGTGCCAGCAGCAGTTGGACAGGGGGGACTCCTCGCCTCTATGGCTACACCTTC; j_gene: TRBJ1-2; abundance: -; d_gene: TRBD1; len: 18; v_gene: TRBV7-9
CDR3aa: CATSRGGAGNSPLHF; CDR3nt: TGTGCCACCAGCAGAGGTGGAGCCGGGAATTCACCCCTCCACTTT; j_gene: TRBJ1-6; abundance: -; d_gene: -; len: 15; v_gene: TRBV15
CDR3aa: CASSDYGQGGLPEQFF; CDR3nt: TGCGCCAGCAGTGACTATGGACAGGGGGGACTCCCTGAGCAGTTCTTC; j_gene: TRBJ2-1; abundance: -; d_gene: TRBD1; len: 16; v_gene: TRBV10-2
CDR3aa: CASSFGGLGEKLFF; CDR3nt: TGTGCCAGCAGCTTCGGAGGATTAGGTGAAAAACTGTTTTTT; j_gene: TRBJ1-4; abundance: few; d_gene: -; len: 14; v_gene: TRBV5-6
CDR3aa: CASTLSAKGGGHSGANVLTF; CDR3nt: TGTGCCAGCACCCTAAGTGCGAAGGGGGGGGGCCACTCTGGGGCCAACGTCCTGACTTTC; j_gene: TRBJ2-6; abundance: -; d_gene: -; len: 20; v_gene: TRBV2
CDR3aa: CASSFIGVNEQFF; CDR3nt: TGTGCCAGCAGTTTCATAGGGGTCAATGAGCAGTTCTTC; j_gene: TRBJ2-1; abundance: -; d_gene: -; len: 13; v_gene: TRBV27
CDR3aa: CSASRGVTGNTEAFF; CDR3nt: TGCAGTGCTAGTCGCGGAGTTACGGGGAACACTGAAGCTTTCTTT; j_gene: TRBJ1-1; abundance: -; d_gene: -; len: 15; v_gene: TRBV20-1
CDR3aa: CASSLTWGQFSGYTF; CDR3nt: TGTGCCAGCAGTTTAACCTGGGGGCAGTTTAGTGGCTACACCTTC; j_gene: TRBJ1-2; abundance: -; d_gene: -; len: 15; v_gene: TRBV28
CDR3aa: CASNLQGVNYGYTF; CDR3nt: TGTGCCAGTAACCTACAGGGCGTGAACTATGGCTACACCTTC; j_gene: TRBJ1-2; abundance: -; d_gene: -; len: 14; v_gene: TRBV19
CDR3aa: CASSLRSGNQPQHF; CDR3nt: TGTGCCAGCAGCTTAAGGAGTGGGAATCAGCCCCAGCATTTT; j_gene: TRBJ1-5; abundance: -; d_gene: -; len: 14; v_gene: TRBV11-2
CDR3aa: CSVIGQGATYEQYF; CDR3nt: TGCAGCGTTATCGGACAGGGGGCAACCTACGAGCAGTACTTC; j_gene: TRBJ2-7; abundance: -; d_gene: TRBD1; len: 14; v_gene: TRBV29-1
CDR3aa: CASSPQPTSDVTDTQYF; CDR3nt: TGTGCCAGCAGCCCACAACCGACTAGCGACGTGACAGATACGCAGTATTTT; j_gene: TRBJ2-3; abundance: -; d_gene: TRBD2; len: 17; v_gene: TRBV7-8
CDR3aa: CASSLPGLWDNEQFF; CDR3nt: TGTGCCAGCAGCTTACCGGGACTATGGGACAATGAGCAGTTCTTC; j_gene: TRBJ2-1; abundance: -; d_gene: TRBD2; len: 15; v_gene: TRBV11-2
CDR3aa: CSAARQDTQYF; CDR3nt: TGCAGTGCCGCGAGGCAAGATACGCAGTATTTT; j_gene: TRBJ2-3; abundance: -; d_gene: -; len: 11; v_gene: TRBV20-1
CDR3aa: CASSLAGLNEQFF; CDR3nt: TGTGCCAGCAGCTTGGCGGGACTCAATGAGCAGTTCTTC; j_gene: TRBJ2-1; abundance: -; d_gene: -; len: 13; v_gene: TRBV11-2